Listed here is a single T cell receptor beta chain. Random hexamers primed reverse transcription of about 0.45 to 1 ug RNA. TCRdb processed the immunoSEQ multiplex PCR reads anew with MiXCR; each CDR3 protein has one entry. The table has about 140,000 distinct CDR3 sequences, 85% to 95% seen once. These data belong to a study of CD8 T cells in Susac syndrome. Per the germline V gene, CDR1 is GTSNPN and CDR2 is SVGIG (reference sequence). This CDR3 is built from 13 residues. The germline V and J ends were trimmed by 1 base and 5 bases, with 11 bases remaining between them. This clonotype was obtained from a human donor with multiple sclerosis. The sample was CD4+ T cells from PBMCs. The V and J genes are TRBV30 and TRBJ1-2; the D gene is possibly TRBD1 (5 bases). The CDR3 region has the DNA TGTGCCTGGAGTGCCGCAGGGCTGTATGGCTACACCTTC. This encodes CAWSAAGLYGYTF.